There are many counts of the clone carrying this TCR beta chain. What it binds is not known. Germline V lookup: CDR1 SGHRS, CDR2 YFSETQ. The CDR3 totals 14 residues. Trimming shortened V by 3 bases and J by 2 bases, and 8 bases separated the two germline ends. Both iRepertoire HTBI primers and Arm-PCR of CDR3 regions were used to build the TCR beta libraries. Via MiXCR, TCRdb re-called the multiplex PCR reads, giving one row per CDR3 protein. The profile shows about 300,000 distinct CDR3 sequences, over 15% of them singletons. This sample was taken from a study of regulatory T cells in long-lasting Graves disease. Study-wide context: Newly diagnosed Graves' patients had taken antithyroid drugs under 3 months.

Time point in this sample: newly diagnosed GD, antithyroid drugs for less than 3 months. The TCR library was made from RNA extracted from PBMCs. Peripheral blood, around 9.9 milliliters per patient, was collected in EDTA tubes. Study-wide results and limits: Analyses excluded thyroid tissue, covering peripheral blood alone. Under persistent disease, TRBV28, TRBJ1-2 and TRBJ2-5 were used preferentially.

The clonotype was recovered from a female donor with Graves disease. V gene TRBV5-1 combines with J gene TRBJ1-4; D ambiguous. The specimen comprised peripheral blood mononuclear cells (PBMCs), sampled at new diagnosis, from a patient treated with antithyroid drugs. CDR3 residues: CASSSTSTNEKLFF. The CDR3 DNA sequence: TGCGCCAGCAGCTCGACAAGTACTAATGAAAAACTGTTTTTT.